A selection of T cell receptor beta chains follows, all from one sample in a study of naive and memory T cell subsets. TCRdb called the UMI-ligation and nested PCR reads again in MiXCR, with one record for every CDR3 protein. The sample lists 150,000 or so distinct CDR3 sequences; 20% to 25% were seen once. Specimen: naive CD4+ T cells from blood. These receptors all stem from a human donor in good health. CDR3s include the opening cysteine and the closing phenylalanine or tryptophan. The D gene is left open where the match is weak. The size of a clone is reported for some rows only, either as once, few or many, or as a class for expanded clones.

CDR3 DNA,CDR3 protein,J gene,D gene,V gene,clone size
TGCGCCAGCAGCTTTTTCAGGGGCGCCTTGACAGATACGCAGTATTTT,CASSFFRGALTDTQYF,TRBJ2-3,-,TRBV5-1,few
TGCAGTGCTAGAAAGACAGGGACTGGAAACACCATATATTTT,CSARKTGTGNTIYF,TRBJ1-3,TRBD1,TRBV20-1,-
TGTGCCAGCAGCCACCCTCCCAACAATGAGCAGTTCTTC,CASSHPPNNEQFF,TRBJ2-1,-,TRBV3-1,many
TGCAGCGTCAGGAGCTCCTATAATTCACCCCTCCACTTT,CSVRSSYNSPLHF,TRBJ1-6,-,TRBV29-1,many
TGTGCCAGCAGGTCCGGGACAGCCTCTTTCTACGAGCAGTACTTC,CASRSGTASFYEQYF,TRBJ2-7,TRBD1,TRBV28,-
TGTGCCAGCAGTTTACGGCAGGGGGCAACACACAATGAGCAGTTCTTC,CASSLRQGATHNEQFF,TRBJ2-1,TRBD1,TRBV27,few
TGTGCCAGCAGCCAACTAAGGAGGGGCTACAATGAGCAGTTCTTC,CASSQLRRGYNEQFF,TRBJ2-1,-,TRBV3-1,-
TGTGCCAGCAGTTCCCCGTCTAGCTCCTACAATGAGCAGTTCTTC,CASSSPSSSYNEQFF,TRBJ2-1,-,TRBV27,few
TGTGCCAGCAGCCACCCCGGGGCAGGGACCGGGGAGCTGTTTTTT,CASSHPGAGTGELFF,TRBJ2-2,-,TRBV11-2,-
TGTGCCAGCAGCTTAAGTGTTTCCGAGCAGTACTTC,CASSLSVSEQYF,TRBJ2-7,-,TRBV7-9,few
TGTGCCAGCAGCTACCGGGACAGGGCTGGTGAGACCCAGTACTTC,CASSYRDRAGETQYF,TRBJ2-5,TRBD1,TRBV7-6,few
TGTGCCAGCCGGACTAGCGGGAGCGGAGAGACCCAGTACTTC,CASRTSGSGETQYF,TRBJ2-5,TRBD2,TRBV6-2/TRBV6-3,few
TGTGCCAGCAGCTTAGTAGCGGGAGGGGACGATACTTACGAGCAGTACTTC,CASSLVAGGDDTYEQYF,TRBJ2-7,TRBD2,TRBV7-2,few
TGCAGTGCGACAAGCTACAATGAGCAGTTCTTC,CSATSYNEQFF,TRBJ2-1,-,TRBV20-1,few
TGTGCCAGCAGGGGGGGGACCTATTCCTACGAGCAGTACTTC,CASRGGTYSYEQYF,TRBJ2-7,TRBD2,TRBV3-1,-
TGCAGCGTTGCATTGCGGTTCACCTACGAGCAGTACTTC,CSVALRFTYEQYF,TRBJ2-7,-,TRBV29-1,few
TGCAGCGTTGGAGTCGGCGGACGGGGGGTATATGGCTACACCTTC,CSVGVGGRGVYGYTF,TRBJ1-2,-,TRBV29-1,-
TGCGCCAGCAGCCCCCTGAAACAGGGTTACGAGCAGTACTTC,CASSPLKQGYEQYF,TRBJ2-7,-,TRBV4-1,few
TGTGCCAGCAGTTCCCCTGACGAAAAACTGTTTTTT,CASSSPDEKLFF,TRBJ1-4,-,TRBV6-6,-
TGTGCCAGCAGAAGACTAGCGGGAGGAAAAGAGACCCAGTACTTC,CASRRLAGGKETQYF,TRBJ2-5,TRBD2,TRBV2,few
TGCGCCAGCGGGTTACAGGTCGGTCAGCCCCAGCATTTT,CASGLQVGQPQHF,TRBJ1-5,-,TRBV5-1,-
TGCGCCAGCAGCCAAGTTACTAGCGGGTCCTACAATGAGCAGTTCTTC,CASSQVTSGSYNEQFF,TRBJ2-1,TRBD2,TRBV4-1,-
TGCGCCAGCGGAGCCGGTGGGACTCGCACAGATACGCAGTATTTT,CASGAGGTRTDTQYF,TRBJ2-3,-,TRBV5-1,few
TGCGCCAGCAGCTTGGGACTCGGGACTAGCATCTACAATGAGCAGTTCTTC,CASSLGLGTSIYNEQFF,TRBJ2-1,TRBD2,TRBV5-1,-
TGTGCCTGGGCCACTCGGACAGGGCTCAGTTCACCCCTCCACTTT,CAWATRTGLSSPLHF,TRBJ1-6,TRBD1,TRBV30,-
TGCGCCAGCAGCGCGCTAGGCCTAAGCTCCTACAATGAGCAGTTCTTC,CASSALGLSSYNEQFF,TRBJ2-1,-,TRBV5-1,few
TGTGCCAGCAGCGTAACCCCTTACGAGGGTCAGCCCCAGCATTTT,CASSVTPYEGQPQHF,TRBJ1-5,-,TRBV9,few
TGTGCCAGCAGCCTTGGACTAGCGGTATTTGAGCAGTTCTTC,CASSLGLAVFEQFF,TRBJ2-1,TRBD2,TRBV28,few
TGTGCCAGCAGCCAAGGGGAGACAGATACGCAGTATTTT,CASSQGETDTQYF,TRBJ2-3,-,TRBV7-6,many
TGCAGCGTTGATGAACTAGCCTTCTCGACCCAGTACTTC,CSVDELAFSTQYF,TRBJ2-5,-,TRBV29-1,few
TGCGCCAGCAGCGGGGACAGCAACTACGAGCAGTACTTC,CASSGDSNYEQYF,TRBJ2-7,TRBD1,TRBV5-1,-
TGTGCCAGTAGTCCTAGTTTAGACTCCTACAATGAGCAGTTCTTC,CASSPSLDSYNEQFF,TRBJ2-1,-,TRBV19,many
TGCGCCAGCAGCCAAACTCCGGGACCCCAGCCAGATACGCAGTATTTT,CASSQTPGPQPDTQYF,TRBJ2-3,-,TRBV4-3,many
TGCAGCGTTGGAGACCCCGTCGGAGAGACCCAGTACTTC,CSVGDPVGETQYF,TRBJ2-5,-,TRBV29-1,-
TGTGCCAGCGGGGCGGGAGGGCCAGGTACGCAGTATTTT,CASGAGGPGTQYF,TRBJ2-3,TRBD2,TRBV28,-
TGCAGCGTTCGCACAGGGAATCGAGAGAACACTGAAGCTTTCTTT,CSVRTGNRENTEAFF,TRBJ1-1,-,TRBV29-1,-
TGTGCCAGCAGTTCAGTAGCGGGAGGGCGGGGCGGGGAGCTGTTTTTT,CASSSVAGGRGGELFF,TRBJ2-2,TRBD2,TRBV6-6,-
TGCGCCAGCAGCCAAGATCTAGGGAGTGCCTACAATGAGCAGTTCTTC,CASSQDLGSAYNEQFF,TRBJ2-1,-,TRBV4-1,-
TGTGCCAGCAGTGCAAACTCCTACAATGAGCAGTTCTTC,CASSANSYNEQFF,TRBJ2-1,-,TRBV2,-
TGTGCCAGCTCACCTCGGGACAGGGCCTACGAGCAGTACTTC,CASSPRDRAYEQYF,TRBJ2-7,TRBD1,TRBV18,many
TGCGCCAGCAGCCAAGTTTCGACTACTACTGGAAACACCATATATTTT,CASSQVSTTTGNTIYF,TRBJ1-3,-,TRBV4-1,-
TGTGCCAGCAGCCTTGGACCCGGTTCCTACGAGCAGTACTTC,CASSLGPGSYEQYF,TRBJ2-7,-,TRBV7-2,many